This entry concerns a single T cell receptor (beta chain). These data come from a study of T cells in localized non-small cell lung cancer. Sequencing used immunoSEQ multiplex PCR; TCRdb keeps in-frame clones, though not all of them. The sample holds about 1,300 clones; 25% are singletons and the top ten take over 15%. Per the germline V gene, CDR1 is MNHGY and CDR2 is SAAAGT. V lost 7 bases and J lost 6, with 19 bases in between. The CDR3 is made up of 14 amino acids. The V call is TRBV6-8, the J call TRBJ2-7; D gene unclear. This sample comprised normal lung tissue next to the tumor, obtained before any cancer treatment. The TCR was taken from a woman between 35 and 75 years old with stage I squamous cell lung carcinoma. DNA for the CDR3: TGTGCCAGCAACCCCCGGCGAGGCGTGGGCGAGCAGTACTTC. Protein product: CASNPRRGVGEQYF.